One sample yielded the 2 T cell receptor beta chains listed below, sequenced in a study of persistence of HIV-infected CD4 T cells. This was the immunoSEQ version 4 assay in survey mode. The repertoire was sequenced with immunoSEQ multiplex PCR; TCRdb's copy has only in-frame clones and lacks some. The repertoire consists of approximately 35,000 clones, with roughly 80% occurring once and the leading ten covering roughly 0.99%. The stimulus was an HIV-1 Gag 15-mer peptide pool, 1 ug/peptide/mL. CD40L-negative CD69-negative CD45RO-high memory CD4+ T cells were sorted as populations depleted of antigen-responding cells. Their cognate antigens are unknown. The material sequenced was cultured CD4+ T cells from PBMCs, taken from a patient who received antiretroviral therapy. The receptor set was obtained from an adult with HIV. The donor label of this sample is uncertain.

Notes on this clone: Other DNA sequences within the sample encode an identical CDR3. The CDR3 spells CASSRTSPYEQYV. The CDR3 DNA follows: TGTGCCAGCAGCCGGACTTCCCCCTACGAGCAGTACGTC. This sequence joins TRBV2 and TRBJ2-7, with a tentative D call TRBD2 (5 bases). Germline values: CDR1 SNHLY, CDR2 FYNNEI. Trimming took off 6 bases at V and 2 bases at J, with 11 bases between the two ends. The CDR3 loop spans 13 amino acids.

This clone showed up just once. This chain joins TRBV2 and TRBJ2-1, with D perhaps matching TRBD2 (5 bases). The germline V gene encodes CDR1 SNHLY and CDR2 FYNNEI. Trimming stripped 6 bases from V and 0 bases from J, with 15 bases between. CDR3 length: 16 amino acids. DNA for the CDR3: TGTGCCAGCAGAGCAAGATTTGAGGGCTCCTACAATGAGCAGTTCTTC. As protein: CASRARFEGSYNEQFF.